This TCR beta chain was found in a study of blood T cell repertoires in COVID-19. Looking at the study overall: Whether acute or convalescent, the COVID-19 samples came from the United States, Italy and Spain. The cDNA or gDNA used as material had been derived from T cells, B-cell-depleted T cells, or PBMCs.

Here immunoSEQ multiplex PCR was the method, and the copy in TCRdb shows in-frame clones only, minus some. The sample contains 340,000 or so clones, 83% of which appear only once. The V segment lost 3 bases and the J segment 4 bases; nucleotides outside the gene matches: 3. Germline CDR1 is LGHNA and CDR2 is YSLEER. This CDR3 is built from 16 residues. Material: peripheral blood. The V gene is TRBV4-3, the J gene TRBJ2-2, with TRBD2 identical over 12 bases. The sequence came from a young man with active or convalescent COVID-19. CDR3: CASSHGLAGITGELFF. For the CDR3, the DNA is TGCGCCAGCAGCCACGGACTAGCGGGAATCACCGGGGAGCTGTTTTTT.